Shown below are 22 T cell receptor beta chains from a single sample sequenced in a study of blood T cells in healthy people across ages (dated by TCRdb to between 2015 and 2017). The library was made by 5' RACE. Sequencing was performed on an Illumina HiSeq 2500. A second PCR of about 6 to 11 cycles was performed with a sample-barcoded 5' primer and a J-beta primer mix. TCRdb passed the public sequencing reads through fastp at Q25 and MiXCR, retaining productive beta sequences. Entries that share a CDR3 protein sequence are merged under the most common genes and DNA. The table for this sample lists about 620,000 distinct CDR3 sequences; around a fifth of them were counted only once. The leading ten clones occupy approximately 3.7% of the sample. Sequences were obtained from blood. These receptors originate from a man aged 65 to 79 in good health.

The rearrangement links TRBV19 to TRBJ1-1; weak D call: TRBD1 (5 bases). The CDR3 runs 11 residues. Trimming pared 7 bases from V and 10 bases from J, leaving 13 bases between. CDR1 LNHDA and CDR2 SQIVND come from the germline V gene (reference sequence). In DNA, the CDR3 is TGTGCCAGTACGCCGGGACTAGGAGCTTTCTTT. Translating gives CASTPGLGAFF.

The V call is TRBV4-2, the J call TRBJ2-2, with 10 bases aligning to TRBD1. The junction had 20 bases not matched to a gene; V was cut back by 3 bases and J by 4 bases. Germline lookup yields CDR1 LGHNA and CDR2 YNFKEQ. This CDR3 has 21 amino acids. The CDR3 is CASSQEPGTGAYVFSTGELFF. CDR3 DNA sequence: TGTGCCAGCAGCCAGGAACCCGGGACAGGGGCCTACGTGTTTAGCACCGGGGAGCTGTTTTTT.

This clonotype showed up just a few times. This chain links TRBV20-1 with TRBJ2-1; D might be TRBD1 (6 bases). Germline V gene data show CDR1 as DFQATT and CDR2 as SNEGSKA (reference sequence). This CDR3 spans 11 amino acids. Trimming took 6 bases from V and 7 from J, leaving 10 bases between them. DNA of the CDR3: TGCAGTGCCTGGGGGCGGAATGAGCAGTTCTTC. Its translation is CSAWGRNEQFF.

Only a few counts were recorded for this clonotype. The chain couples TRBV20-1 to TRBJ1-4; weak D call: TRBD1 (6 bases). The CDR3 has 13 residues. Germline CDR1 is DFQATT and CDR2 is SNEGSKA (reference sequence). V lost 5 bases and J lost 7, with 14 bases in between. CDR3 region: CSAYRALGEKLFF. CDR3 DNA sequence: TGCAGTGCTTACAGGGCCCTGGGTGAAAAACTGTTTTTT.

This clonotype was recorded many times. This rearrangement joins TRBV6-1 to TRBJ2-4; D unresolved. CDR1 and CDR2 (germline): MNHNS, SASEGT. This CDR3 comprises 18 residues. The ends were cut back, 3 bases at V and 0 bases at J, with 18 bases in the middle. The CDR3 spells CASSDDSARRRAKNIQYF. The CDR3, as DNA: TGTGCCAGCAGTGACGACTCGGCGAGAAGGAGAGCCAAAAACATTCAGTACTTC.

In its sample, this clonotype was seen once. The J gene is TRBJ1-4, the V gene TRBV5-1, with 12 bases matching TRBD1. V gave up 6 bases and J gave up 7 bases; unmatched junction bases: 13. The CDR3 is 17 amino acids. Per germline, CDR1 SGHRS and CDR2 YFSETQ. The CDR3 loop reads CASNSGTGGAGGEKLFF. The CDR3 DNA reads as TGCGCCAGCAATTCCGGGACAGGGGGCGCCGGGGGTGAAAAACTGTTTTTT.

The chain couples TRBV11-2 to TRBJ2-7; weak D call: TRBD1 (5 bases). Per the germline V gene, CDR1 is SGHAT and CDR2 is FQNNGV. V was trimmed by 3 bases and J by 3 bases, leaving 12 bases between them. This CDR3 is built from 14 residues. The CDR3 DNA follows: TGTGCCAGCAGCTTTCCCCGACAGATCTACGAGCAGTACTTC. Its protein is CASSFPRQIYEQYF.

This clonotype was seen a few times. This CDR3 reads CASSLGVGSPLHF. In DNA, the CDR3 is TGTGCCAGCAGCTTAGGGGTGGGTTCACCCCTCCACTTT. The J gene is TRBJ1-6, the V gene TRBV7-3, with D uncertain. This CDR3 region has 13 residues. The ends were cut back, 2 bases at V and 9 bases at J, with 8 bases in the middle. Per germline, CDR1 SGHTA and CDR2 FQGTGA.

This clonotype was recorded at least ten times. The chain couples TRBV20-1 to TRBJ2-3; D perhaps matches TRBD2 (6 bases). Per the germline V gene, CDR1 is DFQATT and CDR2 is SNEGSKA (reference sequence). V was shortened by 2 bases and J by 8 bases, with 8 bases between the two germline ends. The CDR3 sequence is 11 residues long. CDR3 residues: CSARRGLTQYF. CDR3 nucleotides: TGCAGTGCTAGAAGGGGACTTACGCAGTATTTT.

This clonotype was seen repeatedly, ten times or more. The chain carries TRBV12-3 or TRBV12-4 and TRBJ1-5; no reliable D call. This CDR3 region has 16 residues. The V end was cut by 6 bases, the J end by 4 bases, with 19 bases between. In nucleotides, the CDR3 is TGTGCCAGCAGCCCACCGGGCCAAGGGCCTAATCAGCCCCAGCATTTT. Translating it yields CASSPPGQGPNQPQHF.

The CDR3 protein is CASSMSSGRAYEQYF. As DNA, the CDR3 is TGCGCCAGCAGCATGTCTAGCGGGAGGGCCTACGAGCAGTACTTC. The genes are TRBV5-1 and TRBJ2-7; 12 nucleotides align to TRBD2. The V gene's germline CDR1 is SGHRS and CDR2 YFSETQ. The CDR3 totals 15 residues. V dropped 4 bases and J dropped 2; count of bases not matched to a gene: 4.

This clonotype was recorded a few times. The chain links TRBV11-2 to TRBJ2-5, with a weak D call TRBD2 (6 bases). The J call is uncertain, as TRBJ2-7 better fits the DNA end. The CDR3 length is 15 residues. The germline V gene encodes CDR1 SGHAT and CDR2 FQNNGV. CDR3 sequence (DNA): TGTGCCAGCAGCTTATCCGACGGGAGCTCCTACGAGCAGTACTTC. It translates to CASSLSDGSSYEQYF.

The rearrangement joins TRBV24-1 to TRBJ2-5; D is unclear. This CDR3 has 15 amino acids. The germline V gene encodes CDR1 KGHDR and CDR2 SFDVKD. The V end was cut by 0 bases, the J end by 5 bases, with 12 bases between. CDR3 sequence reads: CATSDLRVSGETQYF. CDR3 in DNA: TGTGCCACCAGTGATTTGAGGGTTTCGGGTGAGACCCAGTACTTC.

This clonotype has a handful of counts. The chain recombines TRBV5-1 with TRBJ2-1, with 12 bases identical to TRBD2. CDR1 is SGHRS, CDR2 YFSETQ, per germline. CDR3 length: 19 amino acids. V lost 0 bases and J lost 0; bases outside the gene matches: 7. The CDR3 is CASSLGLAGAGSSYNEQFF. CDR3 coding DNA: TGCGCCAGCAGCTTGGGACTAGCGGGAGCCGGGAGCTCCTACAATGAGCAGTTCTTC. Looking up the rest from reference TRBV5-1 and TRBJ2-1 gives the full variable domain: KAGVTQTPRYLIKTRGQQVTLSCSPISGHRSVSWYQQTPGQGLQFLFEYFSETQRNKGNFPGRFSGRQFSNSRSEMNVSTLELGDSALYLCASSLGLAGAGSSYNEQFFGPGTRLTVL.

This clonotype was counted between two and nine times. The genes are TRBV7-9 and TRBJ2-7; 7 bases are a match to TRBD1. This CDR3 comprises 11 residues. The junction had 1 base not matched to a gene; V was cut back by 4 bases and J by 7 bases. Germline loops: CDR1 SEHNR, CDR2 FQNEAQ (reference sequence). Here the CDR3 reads CASSSGGEQYF. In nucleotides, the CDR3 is TGTGCCAGCAGCTCAGGGGGTGAGCAGTACTTC.

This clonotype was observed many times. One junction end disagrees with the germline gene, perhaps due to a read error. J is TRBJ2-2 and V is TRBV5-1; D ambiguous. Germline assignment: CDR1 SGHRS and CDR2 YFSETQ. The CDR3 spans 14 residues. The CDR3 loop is CASSLEVNTGELFF. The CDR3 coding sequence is TGTGCCAGCAGCTTAGAGGTGAACACCGGGGAGCTGTTTTTT.

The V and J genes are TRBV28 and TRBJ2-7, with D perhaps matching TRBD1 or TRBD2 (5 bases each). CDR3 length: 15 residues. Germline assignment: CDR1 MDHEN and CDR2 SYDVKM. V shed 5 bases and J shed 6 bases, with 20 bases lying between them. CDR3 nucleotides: TGTGCCAGCAGTCCCATGTCCGGGACGATCCGCGAGCAGTACTTC. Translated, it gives CASSPMSGTIREQYF.

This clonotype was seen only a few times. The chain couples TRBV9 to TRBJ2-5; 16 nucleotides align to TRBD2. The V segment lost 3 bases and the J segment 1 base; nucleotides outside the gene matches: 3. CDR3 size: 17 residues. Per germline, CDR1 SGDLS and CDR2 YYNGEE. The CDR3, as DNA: TGTGCCAGCAGCGCCGGGACTAGCGGGAGGGTCCAAGAGACCCAGTACTTC. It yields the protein CASSAGTSGRVQETQYF.

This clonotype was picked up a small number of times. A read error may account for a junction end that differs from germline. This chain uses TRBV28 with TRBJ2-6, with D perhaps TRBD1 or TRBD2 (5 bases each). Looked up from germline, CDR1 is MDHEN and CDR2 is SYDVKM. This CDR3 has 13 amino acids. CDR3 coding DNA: TGCGCCAGCAGTTCCTCCGGGACGAACGTCCTGACTTTC. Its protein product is CASSSSGTNVLTF.

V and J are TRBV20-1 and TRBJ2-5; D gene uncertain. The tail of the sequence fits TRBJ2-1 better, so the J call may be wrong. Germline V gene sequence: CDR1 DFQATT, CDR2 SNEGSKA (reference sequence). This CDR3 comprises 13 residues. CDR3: CSASIGWNNEQFF. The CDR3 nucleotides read TGCAGTGCTAGTATAGGTTGGAACAATGAGCAGTTCTTC.

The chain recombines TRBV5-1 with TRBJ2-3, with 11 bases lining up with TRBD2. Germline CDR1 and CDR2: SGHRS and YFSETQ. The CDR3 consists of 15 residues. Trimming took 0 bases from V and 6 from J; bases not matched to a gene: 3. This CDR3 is CASSLELAGGDTQYF. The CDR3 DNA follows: TGCGCCAGCAGCTTGGAGCTAGCGGGAGGTGATACGCAGTATTTT.

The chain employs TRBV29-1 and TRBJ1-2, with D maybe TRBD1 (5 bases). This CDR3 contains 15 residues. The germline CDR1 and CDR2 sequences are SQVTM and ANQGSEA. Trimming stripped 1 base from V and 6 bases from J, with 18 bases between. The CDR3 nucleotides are TGCAGCGTTGAAGGTGGAGGGGACCCCGGGGATGGCTACACCTTC. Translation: CSVEGGGDPGDGYTF.